One sample yielded the 5 T cell receptor beta chains listed below, sequenced in a study of T-cell memory formation after mild COVID-19. TCRdb called the 5' RACE reads again in MiXCR, with one record for every CDR3 protein. The table records over 450,000 distinct CDR3 sequences, 20% of them present only once. The specimen sequenced was PBMCs or a T cell subset sorted from them (not recorded which). These receptors were obtained from an adult woman who had mild COVID-19 (a few samples of this study predate the infection). Cell type and time point are not known.

This clonotype was recorded a few times. The genes are TRBV5-6 and TRBJ2-2; TRBD2 matches 7 bases. CDR1 is SGHDT, CDR2 YYEEEE, per germline. The CDR3 spans 14 residues. J was trimmed by 6 bases and V by 1 base; bases with no gene match: 3. CDR3 sequence: CASSLPGGAGELFF. The CDR3 coding sequence is TGTGCCAGCAGCTTGCCGGGAGGCGCCGGGGAGCTGTTTTTT.

The rearrangement uses TRBV19 and TRBJ1-2; 10 positions agree with TRBD1. The CDR3 loop spans 12 amino acids. J was trimmed by 8 bases and V by 8 bases; bases with no gene match: 5. Germline V gene lookup returns CDR1 LNHDA and CDR2 SQIVND (reference sequence). The CDR3 sequence: CASWGQGSGYTF. The CDR3 bases are TGTGCCAGTTGGGGACAGGGGAGCGGCTACACCTTC.

The J gene is TRBJ1-3, the V gene TRBV27, with TRBD1 identical over 9 bases. The ends lost 5 bases at V and 3 bases at J; junction bases unmatched: 5. Germline CDR1 and CDR2: MNHEY and SMNVEV (reference sequence). CDR3 length equals 15 residues. CDR3 sequence reads: CASSPTGGYGNTIYF. The CDR3 coding sequence is TGTGCCAGCAGTCCGACAGGGGGTTATGGAAACACCATATATTTT.

This sequence joins TRBV19 and TRBJ1-1; no reliable D call. CDR3 length: 14 amino acids. Germline lookup yields CDR1 LNHDA and CDR2 SQIVND (reference sequence). V was trimmed by 1 base and J by 4 bases, leaving 10 bases between them. CDR3: CASSIVEGITEAFF. The CDR3 DNA sequence: TGTGCCAGTAGTATAGTGGAGGGTATCACTGAAGCTTTCTTT.

This chain links TRBV18 with TRBJ2-1; no clear D gene. This CDR3 is built from 16 residues. Trimming stripped 2 bases from V and 7 bases from J, with 18 bases between. Germline V gene lookup returns CDR1 KGHSH and CDR2 LQKENI. CDR3 sequence: CASSPSPPLSGNEQFF. CDR3 in DNA: TGTGCCAGCTCACCAAGTCCACCTTTAAGTGGGAATGAGCAGTTCTTC.